This TCR beta chain derives from a study of CD8 T cells in Susac syndrome. Study-level findings and limits: The study conceded that its TCR sequencing and HLA analysis involved relatively few individuals.

As to this clonotype: Its antigen is still unknown.

Treatment-naive patients with stable or active relapsing-remitting disease served as multiple sclerosis controls. Trimming pared 2 bases from V and 4 bases from J, leaving 9 bases between. This CDR3 is 14 amino acids long. RNA amounts of roughly 0.5 to 1 ug underwent reverse transcription with random hexamers. Amplification of the TCR beta CDR3 was carried out by immunoSEQ multiplex PCR, which spanned a total of 54 Vbeta and 13 Jbeta segments. TCRdb reprocessed the immunoSEQ multiplex PCR reads via MiXCR and lists one record per CDR3 protein. The repertoire holds 150,000 to 190,000 distinct CDR3 sequences, roughly 96% seen once, with 0.15% in the top ten.

The sequence was collected from a human donor with multiple sclerosis. The specimen was CD8+ T cells from PBMCs. This chain connects TRBV12-3 or TRBV12-4 to TRBJ2-1; the D gene could be TRBD1 or TRBD2 (5 bases each). The CDR3: CASSLTEGYNEQFF. DNA of the CDR3: TGTGCCAGCAGTTTAACTGAGGGGTACAATGAGCAGTTCTTC.